What follows is one T cell receptor beta chain and its context. Its specific antigen is unknown. Base qualities were left out, and no much larger clone turns up one base away. At the junction V is shortened by 5 bases and J by 0 bases, with 17 bases in between. Measured from the cysteine to the phenylalanine, the CDR3 is 16 residues long. Only the CDR3 DNA stays, 48 bases, in frame from base 1. According to the germline V gene, CDR1 reads SGHTA and CDR2 reads FQGNSA. The data are from a study of early stage breast cancer tumors (dated by TCRdb to 2015 to 2018). Regarding the complete study: Of the approximately 15 invasive breast tumors, roughly 13 were found to be estrogen receptor-positive, progesterone receptor-positive and HER2-negative. The samples as a whole yielded around 2.5 million detected templates, corresponding to approximately 990,000 unique clonotypes. Eight of the 12 ER+/PR+/HER2- tumors were invasive ductal carcinomas, while the other four were invasive lobular carcinomas. The average read coverage per sample was around 10-fold.

The paper as a whole reports these results and caveats: Repertoires from blood resembled normal breast more closely than tumor, and using blood as a reference for each tissue separated tumor from normal in about 90% of the 16 patients. Chain pairing and functional markers such as CD4, CD8 and FOXP3 were not captured by bulk genomic DNA sequencing of unsorted cells. Compared with adjacent normal breast tissue, tumors had approximately 2.7-fold higher T cell density and higher clonality. Analysis by tumor subtype was prevented by the small cohort size. Enriched TCRB sequences shared across patients were found to be mostly commonly generated sequences that were unlikely to play an important role in the tumor microenvironment.

Each sample was amplified as two independent genomic DNA replicates: approximately 0.5 ug for blood and approximately 1.5 ug for tumor or normal breast. TCRB sequencing of genomic DNA was carried out with the ImmunoSeq Intro kit according to the manufacturer's instructions. Multiplex PCR ran approximately 29 cycles with proprietary primers and spike-in control sequences for absolute quantification. An 87-bp fragment spanning the CDR3 and flanking V and J genes was sequenced with single-end 150-bp reads. Seven samples, with two replicates for each sample, were multiplexed per lane of an Illumina MiSeq using version 3.0 chemistry. On the study's bioinformatics: The vendor's proprietary pipeline handled the raw data processing, merging both replicates into a single result for each sample. Productive rearrangements sharing the V-gene family, CDR3 amino acid sequence and J-gene segment were defined as clonotypes. Clonality was computed as 1 minus the normalized Shannon entropy (Pielou evenness) of TCRB abundances. To estimate T cell density, the total number of templates was divided by the input cell count, which was inferred from how much DNA went in. Recon, run with its default parameters, was used to estimate overall repertoire diversity and clonality. Clonotypes with over 0.1% abundance in tumor and at least 32-fold higher abundance in tumor than in normal breast were defined as tumor-enriched. TCRdb's version of the immuneACCESS table is confined to in-frame rearrangements and falls short of the full clone set. An unresolved V gene accounts for under half of the shortfall where checked; the remainder is of unknown origin. Clone size and V and J calls were adopted from that table, with D and trimming inferred from the DNA. For this sample the table gives about 50,000 clones, of which approximately 80% were detected only once. The ten largest clones add up to 3% to 3.5% of the sample.

The study profiled bulk TCR beta-chain repertoires in matched peripheral blood, tumor and adjacent normal breast tissue taken from about 15 patients with early-stage breast cancer. Before surgery, about 4.5-10 mL of whole blood was collected in EDTA tubes and processed within 2 hours. Ficoll-Paque centrifugation in SepMate-50 tubes was used to isolate peripheral blood mononuclear cells. PBMCs were cryopreserved in aliquots of 2 to 4 million cells in approximately 90% FBS with 10% DMSO and kept in liquid nitrogen. The Qiagen AllPrep DNA/RNA Mini kit was used to extract genomic DNA. The chain is assembled from TRBV7-2 and TRBJ2-7; tentative D gene TRBD2, with 6 bases matching. Sequenced sample: blood. This TCR was recovered from a young adult with breast cancer. The DNA sequence follows: TGTGCCAGCAGCCCTCGTTCGGGACTCAGCTCCTACGAGCAGTACTTC. Translation gives CASSPRSGLSSYEQYF.